This TCR beta chain was captured in a study of OX40 agonist ivuxolimab in advanced cancers. Background on the study: Patients were given ivuxolimab, an antibody that agonizes OX40 (CD134). While on treatment, patients had intravenous ivuxolimab at 0.01 to 10 mg/kg every 2 weeks. A partial response was reached by three patients: one with hepatocellular carcinoma and two with cutaneous melanoma.

Germline V gene sequence: CDR1 SGHNT, CDR2 YYREEE (reference sequence). The CDR3 loop spans 13 amino acids. V gave up 1 base and J gave up 3 bases, with 7 bases separating them. Clones were sequenced by immunoSEQ multiplex PCR, and TCRdb holds only the in-frame ones, with some missing. Counted here are tens of thousands of clones, 75% to 90% occurring once; the ten biggest clones make up 2% to 3%. V and J are TRBV5-4 and TRBJ1-2; D is unclear. The clonotype originates from an adult with an advanced solid tumor such as melanoma, head and neck, liver or kidney cancer. The sequenced sample was CD4+ or CD8+ T cells sorted from blood, obtained in a trial of the OX40 agonist ivuxolimab. The CDR3: CASSLRTHYGYTF. CDR3 nucleotides: TGTGCCAGCAGCTTGAGAACCCACTATGGCTACACCTTC.